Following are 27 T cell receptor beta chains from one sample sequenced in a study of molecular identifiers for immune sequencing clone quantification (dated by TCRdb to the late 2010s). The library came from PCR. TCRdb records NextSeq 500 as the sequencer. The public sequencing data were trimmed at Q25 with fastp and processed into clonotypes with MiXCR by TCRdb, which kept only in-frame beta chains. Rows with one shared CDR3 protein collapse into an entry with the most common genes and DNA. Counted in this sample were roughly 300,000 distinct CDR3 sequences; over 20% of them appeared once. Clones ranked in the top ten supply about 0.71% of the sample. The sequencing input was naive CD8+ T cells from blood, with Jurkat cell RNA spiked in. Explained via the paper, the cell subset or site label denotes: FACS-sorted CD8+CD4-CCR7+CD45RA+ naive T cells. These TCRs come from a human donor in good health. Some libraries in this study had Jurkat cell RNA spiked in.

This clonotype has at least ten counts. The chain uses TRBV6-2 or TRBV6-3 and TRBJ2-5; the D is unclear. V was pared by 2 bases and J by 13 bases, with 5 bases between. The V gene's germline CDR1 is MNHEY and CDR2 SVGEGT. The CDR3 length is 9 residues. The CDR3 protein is CASSYPVYF. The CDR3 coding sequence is TGTGCCAGCAGTTACCCGGTGTACTTC.

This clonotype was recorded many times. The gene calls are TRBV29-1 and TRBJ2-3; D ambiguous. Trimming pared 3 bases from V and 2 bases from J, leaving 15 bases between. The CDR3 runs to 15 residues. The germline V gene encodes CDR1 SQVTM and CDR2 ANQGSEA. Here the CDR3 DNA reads TGCAGCGTTGATTTTAATAACTGGATCACAGATACGCAGTATTTT. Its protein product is CSVDFNNWITDTQYF.

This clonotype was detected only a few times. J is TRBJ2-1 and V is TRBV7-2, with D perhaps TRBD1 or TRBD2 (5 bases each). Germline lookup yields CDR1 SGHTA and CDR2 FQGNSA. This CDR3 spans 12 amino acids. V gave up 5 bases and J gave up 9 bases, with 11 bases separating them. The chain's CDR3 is CASSPFGAEQFF. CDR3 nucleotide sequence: TGTGCCAGCAGCCCCTTCGGGGCTGAGCAGTTCTTC.

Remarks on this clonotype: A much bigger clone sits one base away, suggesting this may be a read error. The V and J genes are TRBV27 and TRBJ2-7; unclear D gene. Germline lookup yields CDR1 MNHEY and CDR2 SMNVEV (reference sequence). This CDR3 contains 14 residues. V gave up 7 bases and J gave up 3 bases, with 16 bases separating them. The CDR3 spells CASILGPGIYEQYF. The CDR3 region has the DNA TGTGCCAGCATCTTGGGTCCAGGTATCTACGAGCAGTACTTC.

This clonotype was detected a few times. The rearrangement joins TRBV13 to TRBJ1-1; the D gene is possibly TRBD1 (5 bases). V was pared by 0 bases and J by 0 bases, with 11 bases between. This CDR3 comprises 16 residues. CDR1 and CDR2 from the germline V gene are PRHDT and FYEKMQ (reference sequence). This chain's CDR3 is CASSLGLGGVNTEAFF. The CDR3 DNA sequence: TGTGCCAGCAGCTTAGGGTTGGGAGGGGTGAACACTGAAGCTTTCTTT.

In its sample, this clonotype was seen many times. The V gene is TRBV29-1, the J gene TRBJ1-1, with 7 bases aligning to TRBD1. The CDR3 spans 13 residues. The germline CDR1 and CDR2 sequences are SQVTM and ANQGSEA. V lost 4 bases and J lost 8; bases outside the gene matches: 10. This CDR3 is CSVVGSGTVEAFF. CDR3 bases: TGCAGCGTTGTGGGGTCTGGGACAGTCGAAGCTTTCTTT.

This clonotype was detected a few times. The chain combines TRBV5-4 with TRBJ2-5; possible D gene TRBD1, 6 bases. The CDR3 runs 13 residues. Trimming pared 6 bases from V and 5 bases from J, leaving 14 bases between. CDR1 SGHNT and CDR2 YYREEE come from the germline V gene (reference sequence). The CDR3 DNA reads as TGTGCCAGCAAGTGGGGGCCCGAGGAGACCCAGTACTTC. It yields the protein CASKWGPEETQYF.

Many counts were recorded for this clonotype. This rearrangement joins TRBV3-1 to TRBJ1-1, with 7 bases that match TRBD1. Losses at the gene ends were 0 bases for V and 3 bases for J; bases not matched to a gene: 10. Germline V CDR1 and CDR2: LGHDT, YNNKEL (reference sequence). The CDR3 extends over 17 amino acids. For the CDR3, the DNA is TGTGCCAGCAGCCAAGAGACGGGTAGAACAGGGGACACTGAAGCTTTCTTT. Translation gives CASSQETGRTGDTEAFF.

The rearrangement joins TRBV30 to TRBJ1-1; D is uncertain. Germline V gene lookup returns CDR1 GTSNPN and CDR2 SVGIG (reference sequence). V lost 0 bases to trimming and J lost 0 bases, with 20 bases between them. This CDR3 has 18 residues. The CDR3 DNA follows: TGTGCCTGGAGTGTACTAAGCCTGCATGAGTTCATGAACACTGAAGCTTTCTTT. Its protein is CAWSVLSLHEFMNTEAFF.

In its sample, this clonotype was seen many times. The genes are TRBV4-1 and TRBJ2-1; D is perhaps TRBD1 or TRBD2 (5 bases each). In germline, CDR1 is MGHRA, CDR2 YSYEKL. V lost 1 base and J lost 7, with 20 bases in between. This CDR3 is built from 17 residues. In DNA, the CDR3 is TGCGCCAGCAGCCAAGTAATGGGACGCCGAGGTCCAAATGAGCAGTTCTTC. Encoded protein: CASSQVMGRRGPNEQFF.

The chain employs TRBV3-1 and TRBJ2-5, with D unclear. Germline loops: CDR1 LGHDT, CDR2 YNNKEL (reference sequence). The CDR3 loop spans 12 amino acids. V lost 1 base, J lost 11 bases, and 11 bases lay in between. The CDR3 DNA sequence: TGTGCCAGCAGCCAAGGGCCCCCACCTCAGTACTTC. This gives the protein CASSQGPPPQYF.

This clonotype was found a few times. The CDR3 region is CASSPNAKYNEQFF. As DNA, the CDR3 is TGTGCCAGTAGCCCAAACGCAAAATACAATGAGCAGTTCTTC. The genes are TRBV19 and TRBJ2-1; D gene uncertain. Trimming stripped 6 bases from V and 4 bases from J, with 13 bases between. The germline V gene encodes CDR1 LNHDA and CDR2 SQIVND (reference sequence). The CDR3 has 14 amino acids. The full variable domain, with the rest looked up from reference TRBV19 and TRBJ2-1, is DGGITQSPKYLFRKEGQNVTLSCEQNLNHDAMYWYRQDPGQGLRLIYYSQIVNDFQKGDIAEGYSVSREKKESFPLTVTSAQKNPTAFYLCASSPNAKYNEQFFGPGTRLTVL.

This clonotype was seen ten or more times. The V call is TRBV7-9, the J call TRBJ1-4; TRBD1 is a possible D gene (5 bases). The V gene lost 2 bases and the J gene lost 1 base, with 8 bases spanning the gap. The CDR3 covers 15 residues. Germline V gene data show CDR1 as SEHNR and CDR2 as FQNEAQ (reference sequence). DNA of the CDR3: TGTGCCAGCAGCTTAACGACAGTAACTAATGAAAAACTGTTTTTT. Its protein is CASSLTTVTNEKLFF.

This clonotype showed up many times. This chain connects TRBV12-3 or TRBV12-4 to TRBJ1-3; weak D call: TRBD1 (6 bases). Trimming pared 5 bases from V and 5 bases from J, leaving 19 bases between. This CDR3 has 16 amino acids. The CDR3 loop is CASSPDRDTVRNTIYF. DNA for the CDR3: TGTGCCAGCAGTCCTGACCGGGACACCGTACGAAACACCATATATTTT.

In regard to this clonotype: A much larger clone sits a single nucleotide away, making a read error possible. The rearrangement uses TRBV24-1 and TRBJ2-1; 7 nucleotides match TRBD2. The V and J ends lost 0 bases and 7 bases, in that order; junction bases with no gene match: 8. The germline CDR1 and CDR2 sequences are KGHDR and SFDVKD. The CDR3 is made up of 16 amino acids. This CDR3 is CATSDLQFASGNEQFF. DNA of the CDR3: TGTGCCACCAGTGATTTGCAGTTCGCTAGCGGAAATGAGCAGTTCTTC.

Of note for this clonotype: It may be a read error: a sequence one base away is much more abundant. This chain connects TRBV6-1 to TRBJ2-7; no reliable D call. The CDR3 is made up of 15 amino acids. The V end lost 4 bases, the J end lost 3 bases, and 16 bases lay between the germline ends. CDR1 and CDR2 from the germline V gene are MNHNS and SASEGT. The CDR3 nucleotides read TGTGCCAGCAGTGCCCCGACGGAAGGAATCTACGAGCAGTACTTC. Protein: CASSAPTEGIYEQYF.

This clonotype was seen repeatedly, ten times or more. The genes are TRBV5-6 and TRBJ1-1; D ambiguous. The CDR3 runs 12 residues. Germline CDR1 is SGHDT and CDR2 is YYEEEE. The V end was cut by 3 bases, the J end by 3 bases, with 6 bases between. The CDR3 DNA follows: TGTGCCAGCAGCTCCAGCGACACTGAAGCTTTCTTT. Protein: CASSSSDTEAFF.

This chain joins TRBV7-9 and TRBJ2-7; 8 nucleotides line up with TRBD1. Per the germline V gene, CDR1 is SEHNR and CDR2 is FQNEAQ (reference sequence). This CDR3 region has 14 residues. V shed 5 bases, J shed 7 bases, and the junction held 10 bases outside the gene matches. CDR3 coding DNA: TGTGCCAGCAGCCTCGACAGGGGTTCGGTTGAGCAGTACTTC. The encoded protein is CASSLDRGSVEQYF.

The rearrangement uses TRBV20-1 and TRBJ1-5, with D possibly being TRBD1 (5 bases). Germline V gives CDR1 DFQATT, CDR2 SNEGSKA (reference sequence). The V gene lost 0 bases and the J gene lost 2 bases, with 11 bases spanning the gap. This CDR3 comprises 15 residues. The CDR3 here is CSARDPVGGNQPQHF. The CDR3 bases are TGCAGTGCTAGAGACCCCGTGGGGGGCAATCAGCCCCAGCATTTT.

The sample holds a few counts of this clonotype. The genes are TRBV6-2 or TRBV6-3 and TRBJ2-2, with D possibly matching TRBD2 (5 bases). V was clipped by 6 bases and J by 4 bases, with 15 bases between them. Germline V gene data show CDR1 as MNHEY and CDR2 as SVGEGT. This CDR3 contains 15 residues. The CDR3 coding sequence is TGTGCCAGCAGAGAGTTAGTGCGGGTCACCGGGGAGCTGTTTTTT. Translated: CASRELVRVTGELFF.

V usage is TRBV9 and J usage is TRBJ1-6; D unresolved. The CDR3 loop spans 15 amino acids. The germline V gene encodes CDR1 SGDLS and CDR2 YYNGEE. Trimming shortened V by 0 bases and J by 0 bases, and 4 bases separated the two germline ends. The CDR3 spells CASSVGSSYNSPLHF. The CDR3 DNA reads TGTGCCAGCAGCGTAGGGAGCTCCTATAATTCACCCCTCCACTTT.

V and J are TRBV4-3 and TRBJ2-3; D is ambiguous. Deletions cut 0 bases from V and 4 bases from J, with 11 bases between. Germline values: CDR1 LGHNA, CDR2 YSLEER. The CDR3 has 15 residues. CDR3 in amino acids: CASSQEGPGPDTQYF. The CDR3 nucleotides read TGCGCCAGCAGCCAAGAAGGGCCGGGCCCAGATACGCAGTATTTT.

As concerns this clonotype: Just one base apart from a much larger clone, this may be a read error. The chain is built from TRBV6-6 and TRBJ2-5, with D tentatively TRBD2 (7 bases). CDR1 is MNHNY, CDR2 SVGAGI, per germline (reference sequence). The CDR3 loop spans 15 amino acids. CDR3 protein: CASGYLGGQSETQYF. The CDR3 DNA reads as TGTGCCAGCGGTTACCTGGGGGGGCAGAGTGAGACCCAGTACTTC.

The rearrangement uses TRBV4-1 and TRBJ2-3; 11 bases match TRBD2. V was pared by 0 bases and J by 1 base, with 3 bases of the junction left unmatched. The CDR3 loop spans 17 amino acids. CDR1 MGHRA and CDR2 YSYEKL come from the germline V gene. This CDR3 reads CASSQDPGLAGTDTQYF. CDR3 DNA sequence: TGCGCCAGCAGCCAAGACCCGGGACTAGCGGGCACAGATACGCAGTATTTT.

The CDR3 DNA reads TGTGCCAGCAGTGGAGGGGACATCCCCTACGAGCAGTACTTC. It yields the protein CASSGGDIPYEQYF. This chain connects TRBV25-1 to TRBJ2-7; tentatively, D is TRBD1 (6 bases). CDR3 length: 14 amino acids. Looked up from germline, CDR1 is MGHDK and CDR2 is SYGVNS. Trimming stripped 4 bases from V and 2 bases from J, with 12 bases between.

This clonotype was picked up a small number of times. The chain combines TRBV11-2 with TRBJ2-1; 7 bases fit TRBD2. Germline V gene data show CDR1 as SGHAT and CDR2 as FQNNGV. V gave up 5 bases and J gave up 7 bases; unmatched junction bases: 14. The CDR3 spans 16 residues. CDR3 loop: CASSPIGLVVVNEQFF. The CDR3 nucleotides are TGTGCCAGCAGCCCTATAGGACTAGTCGTTGTGAATGAGCAGTTCTTC.

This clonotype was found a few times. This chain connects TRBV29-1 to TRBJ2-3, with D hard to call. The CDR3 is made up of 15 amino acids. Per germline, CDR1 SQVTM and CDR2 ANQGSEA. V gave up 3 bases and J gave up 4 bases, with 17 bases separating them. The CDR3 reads CSVDGLPRRADTQYF. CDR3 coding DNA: TGCAGCGTTGACGGGCTCCCCCGGCGCGCAGATACGCAGTATTTT.